This T cell receptor (beta chain) is from a study of read filtering for tumor transcriptome and immune sequencing. The germline gives CDR1 SGHRS, CDR2 YFSETQ. V dropped 1 base and J dropped 6 bases, with 17 bases sitting between them. CDR3 length: 15 amino acids. From around 440 ng of RNA, a library with molecular barcoded alpha/delta and beta/gamma adaptors was made. TCRdb re-analysed the reads in MiXCR, keeping a single row per CDR3 protein. Of roughly 130,000 distinct CDR3 sequences in the sample, 10% to 15% were seen once. Notes on this clonotype: Its specificity is unknown.

Study-level points and caveats: The CD138-negative fraction was mixed bone marrow immune cells, not pure T cells.

The sample taken for sequencing was a population of CD138-negative cells sorted from bone marrow. This sequence originates from a donor at least 40 years old with multiple myeloma. The chain links TRBV5-1 to TRBJ2-7, with D maybe TRBD1 (6 bases). The CDR3 DNA follows: TGCGCCAGCAGCTTGATGGGGGCGCATTCCAGCGAGCAGTACTTC. Translated: CASSLMGAHSSEQYF.